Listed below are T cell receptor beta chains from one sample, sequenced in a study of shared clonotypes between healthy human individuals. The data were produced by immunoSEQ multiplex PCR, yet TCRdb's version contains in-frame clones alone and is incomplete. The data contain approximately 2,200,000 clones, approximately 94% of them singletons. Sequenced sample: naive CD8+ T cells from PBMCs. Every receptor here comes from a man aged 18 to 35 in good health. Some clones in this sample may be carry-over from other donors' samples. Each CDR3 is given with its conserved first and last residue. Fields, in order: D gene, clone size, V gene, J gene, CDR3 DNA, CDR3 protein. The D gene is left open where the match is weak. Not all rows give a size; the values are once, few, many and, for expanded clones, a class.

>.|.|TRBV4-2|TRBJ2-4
TGTGCCAGCAGCCAAGATTTCGGCCCTGAGGGGATTCAGTACTTC
CASSQDFGPEGIQYF
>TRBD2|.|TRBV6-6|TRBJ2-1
TGTGCCAGCAGAATCCCTGGCCCTAGCGGTGACAATGAGCAGTTCTTC
CASRIPGPSGDNEQFF
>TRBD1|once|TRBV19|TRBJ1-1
TGTGCCAGTAGTAGAGGGACAGGCTACGCCACTGAAGCTTTCTTT
CASSRGTGYATEAFF
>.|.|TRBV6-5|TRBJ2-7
TGTGCCAGCAGTTACCCCCCCGAGCAGTACTTC
CASSYPPEQYF
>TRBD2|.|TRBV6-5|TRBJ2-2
TGTGCCAGCAGTTGGGGACTAGCGGGAGTCACCGGGGAGCTGTTTTTT
CASSWGLAGVTGELFF
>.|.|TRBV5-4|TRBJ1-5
TGTGCCAGCAGCGTACACAATCAGCCCCAGCATTTT
CASSVHNQPQHF
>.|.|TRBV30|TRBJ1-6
TGTGCCTGGAGTGGAGGGAATTCACCCCTCCACTTT
CAWSGGNSPLHF
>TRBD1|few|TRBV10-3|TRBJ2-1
TGTGCCATCAGTGAGACAGGGGGGTACAATGAGCAGTTCTTC
CAISETGGYNEQFF
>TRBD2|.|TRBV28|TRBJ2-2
TGTGCCAGCAGTTTTCGGGCTAGCGGGAGAGGTACCGGGGAGCTGTTTTTT
CASSFRASGRGTGELFF
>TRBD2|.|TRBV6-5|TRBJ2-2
TGTGCCAGCAGTTACCGCGGGAGGGCCGGGGAGCTGTTTTTT
CASSYRGRAGELFF
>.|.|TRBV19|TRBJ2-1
TGTGCCAGTAGTATCGCCTACACCTCGAATGAGCAGTTCTTC
CASSIAYTSNEQFF
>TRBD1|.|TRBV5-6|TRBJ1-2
TGTGCCAGCAGCCTAGATGGACAGGGGTGGAACTATGGCTACACCTTC
CASSLDGQGWNYGYTF
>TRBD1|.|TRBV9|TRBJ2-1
TGTGCCAGCAGCGCCCCGCGGGACAGGGGAGAGGATATGAAAGAGAGGAGCTCCTACAATGAGCAGTTCTTC
CASSAPRDRGEDMKERSSYNEQFF
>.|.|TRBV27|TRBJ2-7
TGTGCCAGCAGTCTCAGCCCTACCGGGGACACGGAGGAGCAGTACTTC
CASSLSPTGDTEEQYF
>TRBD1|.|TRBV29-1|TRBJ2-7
TGCAGCGTTGAAGTTTTTGGACAGGGGACCTACGAGCAGTACTTC
CSVEVFGQGTYEQYF